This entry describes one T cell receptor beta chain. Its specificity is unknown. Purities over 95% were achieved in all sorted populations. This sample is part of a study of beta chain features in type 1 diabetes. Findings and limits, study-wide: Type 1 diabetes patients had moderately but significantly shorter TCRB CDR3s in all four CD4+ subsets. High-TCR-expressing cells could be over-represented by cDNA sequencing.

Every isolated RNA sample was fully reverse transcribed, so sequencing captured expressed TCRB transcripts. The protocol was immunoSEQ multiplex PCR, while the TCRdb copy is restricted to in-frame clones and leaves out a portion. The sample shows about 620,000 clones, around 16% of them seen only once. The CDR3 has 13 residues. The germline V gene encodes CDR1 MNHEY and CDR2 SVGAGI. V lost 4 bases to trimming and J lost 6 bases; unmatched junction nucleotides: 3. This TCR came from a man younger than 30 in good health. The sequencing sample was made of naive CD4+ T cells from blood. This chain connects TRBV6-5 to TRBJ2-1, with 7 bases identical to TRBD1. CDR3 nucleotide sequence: TGTGCCAGCAGTTCGGGACAGTTCAATGAGCAGTTCTTC. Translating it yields CASSSGQFNEQFF.